This is a list of T cell receptor beta chains from one sample in a study of PD-1 blockade in classical Hodgkin lymphoma. The method was immunoSEQ multiplex PCR; TCRdb's version includes in-frame clones alone and lacks a portion of them. The data contain more than 30,000 clones, around 88% of them singletons. Material: peripheral blood mononuclear cells (PBMCs), obtained before the second cycle of nivolumab. These receptor sequences come from a human donor with classical Hodgkin lymphoma. Each CDR3 is given with its conserved first and last residue. D genes are given only for firm matches. Size is omitted from some rows. Given values are once, few, many or a class for expanded clones.

V: TRBV10-2; J: TRBJ2-3; D: .; size: .; length: 13; DNA: TGCGCCAGCAGTGAGGGATTCACAGATACGCAGTATTTT; CDR3: CASSEGFTDTQYF
V: TRBV11-1; J: TRBJ2-7; D: .; size: .; length: 10; DNA: TGTGCCAGCAGCGGCTACGAGCAGTACTTC; CDR3: CASSGYEQYF
V: TRBV5-1; J: TRBJ2-1; D: TRBD2; size: .; length: 15; DNA: TGCGCCAGCAGCGAACTAGCGGGAGATTACAATGAGCAGTTCTTC; CDR3: CASSELAGDYNEQFF
V: TRBV4-1; J: TRBJ2-1; D: TRBD2; size: .; length: 14; DNA: TGCGCCAGCAGCCGGGCGGGAGGTGTCAATGAGCAGTTCTTC; CDR3: CASSRAGGVNEQFF
V: TRBV5-4; J: TRBJ2-5; D: .; size: .; length: 17; DNA: TGTGCCAGCAGCTTGGCCTGGAGCTTACAGCGACAAGAGACCCAGTACTTC; CDR3: CASSLAWSLQRQETQYF
V: TRBV12-5; J: TRBJ1-1; D: .; size: once; length: 15; DNA: TGTGCTAGTGGTTTGCATGGGCAGCTGAACACTGAAGCTTTCTTT; CDR3: CASGLHGQLNTEAFF
V: TRBV6-5; J: TRBJ1-2; D: .; size: .; length: 12; DNA: TGTGCCAGCAGCGACAGCCCCTATGGCTACACCTTC; CDR3: CASSDSPYGYTF
V: TRBV10-2; J: TRBJ2-7; D: TRBD2; size: .; length: 14; DNA: TGCGCCAGCAGTTGGCGGGAGAACTCCTACGAGCAGTACTTC; CDR3: CASSWRENSYEQYF
V: TRBV18; J: TRBJ1-3; D: TRBD1; size: .; length: 16; DNA: TGTGCCAGCTCAGGAGGACAGGGGGGCTCTGGAAACACCATATATTTT; CDR3: CASSGGQGGSGNTIYF
V: TRBV2; J: TRBJ2-4; D: .; size: .; length: 13; DNA: TGTGCCAGCTCCCACTTACCCAAAAACATTCAGTACTTC; CDR3: CASSHLPKNIQYF
V: TRBV6-1; J: TRBJ2-1; D: TRBD1; size: .; length: 13; DNA: TGTGCCAGCATCGGGACAGAAACCAATGAGCAGTTCTTC; CDR3: CASIGTETNEQFF
V: TRBV7-9; J: TRBJ2-2; D: .; size: .; length: 13; DNA: TGTGCCGCTGGGGAAGTAGCTTTCGGGGAGCTGTTTTTT; CDR3: CAAGEVAFGELFF
V: TRBV21-1; J: TRBJ1-2; D: .; size: .; length: 17; DNA: TGTGCCAGCAGCAAAGAGACCGAGGGGGCGGGGTACTATGGCTACACCTTC; CDR3: CASSKETEGAGYYGYTF
V: TRBV6-6; J: TRBJ2-5; D: TRBD2; size: .; length: 15; DNA: TGTGCCAGCAGTTTACTGGGAGGGCCGGGTGAGACCCAGTACTTC; CDR3: CASSLLGGPGETQYF
V: TRBV2; J: TRBJ2-7; D: .; size: .; length: 15; DNA: TGTGCCAGCAGTGAAATAAGGCAGTCTACCTACGAGCAGTACTTC; CDR3: CASSEIRQSTYEQYF
V: TRBV5-8; J: TRBJ2-4; D: TRBD2; size: .; length: 15; DNA: TGTGCCAGCAGCTATGGACTAGCGGACATAAACATTCAGTACTTC; CDR3: CASSYGLADINIQYF
V: TRBV6-1; J: TRBJ1-1; D: .; size: .; length: 11; DNA: TGTGCCAGCAGGTTTGGTTATGAAGCTTTCTTT; CDR3: CASRFGYEAFF
V: TRBV20-1; J: TRBJ2-1; D: TRBD2; size: .; length: 11; DNA: TGCAGTGCTCCCCGCGGGAGACTGGAGTTCTTC; CDR3: CSAPRGRLEFF
V: TRBV12-5; J: TRBJ1-5; D: .; size: .; length: 17; DNA: TGTGCTAGTGGTTTGGTAAGGGAAGGACACCGCAATCAGCCCCAGCATTTT; CDR3: CASGLVREGHRNQPQHF
V: TRBV5-6; J: TRBJ2-3; D: TRBD1; size: .; length: 17; DNA: TGTGCCAGCAGCTTGGACTCGACAGGGGGCCAGACAGATACGCAGTATTTT; CDR3: CASSLDSTGGQTDTQYF
V: TRBV7-9; J: TRBJ2-1; D: .; size: .; length: 12; DNA: TGTGCCAGTTTTAAAGTAAAAAATGAGCAGTTCTTC; CDR3: CASFKVKNEQFF
V: TRBV19; J: TRBJ2-3; D: .; size: .; length: 15; DNA: TGTGCCAGTAGTATAGGGCAGGTAAACACAGATACGCAGTATTTT; CDR3: CASSIGQVNTDTQYF
V: TRBV5-1; J: TRBJ2-7; D: .; size: .; length: 14; DNA: TGCGCCAGCAGCCCAAGAGAACCCCACTACGAGCAGTACTTC; CDR3: CASSPREPHYEQYF
V: TRBV6-5; J: TRBJ1-4; D: .; size: .; length: 15; DNA: TGTGCCAGCAAAGCGGTTGGTGTAGTGTGGGAAAAACTGTTTTTT; CDR3: CASKAVGVVWEKLFF
V: TRBV4-1; J: TRBJ2-1; D: .; size: .; length: 15; DNA: TGCGCCAGCAGCAAGGGCGGTCTTCGAGACAATGAGCAGTTCTTC; CDR3: CASSKGGLRDNEQFF
V: TRBV4-1; J: TRBJ1-1; D: TRBD1; size: .; length: 17; DNA: TGCGCCAGCAGCCCCCTTGGCCGAACAGGGGGAGGCACTGAAGCTTTCTTT; CDR3: CASSPLGRTGGGTEAFF
V: TRBV19; J: TRBJ1-3; D: .; size: few; length: 18; DNA: TGTGCCAGTAGTTCCACCCAAACAAACCTCTACTCTGGAAACACCATATATTTT; CDR3: CASSSTQTNLYSGNTIYF
V: TRBV6-1; J: TRBJ2-7; D: .; size: .; length: 12; DNA: TGTGCCAGCAGAGTCGTGGGCTACGAGCAGTACTTC; CDR3: CASRVVGYEQYF
V: TRBV5-4; J: TRBJ2-3; D: TRBD2; size: once; length: 13; DNA: TGTGCCAGCAGCAGACGGACTAGCGATGAGGAGTATTTT; CDR3: CASSRRTSDEEYF
V: TRBV5-6; J: TRBJ1-2; D: TRBD1; size: .; length: 13; DNA: TGTGCCAGCAGCTTGCAGGGGGAGTATGGCTACACCTTC; CDR3: CASSLQGEYGYTF
V: TRBV10-3; J: TRBJ2-5; D: .; size: .; length: 11; DNA: TGTGCCAAAGCGAGTTGGGAGACCCAGTACTTC; CDR3: CAKASWETQYF
V: TRBV19; J: TRBJ1-5; D: .; size: few; length: 14; DNA: TGTGCCAGTAGTATAGCCAGGGTGGGTCAGCCCCAGCATTTT; CDR3: CASSIARVGQPQHF
V: TRBV5-1; J: TRBJ2-2; D: TRBD2; size: .; length: 16; DNA: TGCGCCAGCAGCTTGTTTGGCCTAGCGGGAGGAGGGGAGCTGTTTTTT; CDR3: CASSLFGLAGGGELFF
V: TRBV5-1; J: TRBJ2-7; D: TRBD1; size: .; length: 15; DNA: TGCGCCAGCAGCACAACCCGGGACAGGCTCTGGGAGCAGTACTTC; CDR3: CASSTTRDRLWEQYF
V: TRBV19; J: TRBJ2-1; D: TRBD2; size: once; length: 14; DNA: TGTGCCACGGGACTAGCGGGGGCCTACAATGAGCAGTTCTTC; CDR3: CATGLAGAYNEQFF
V: TRBV4-1; J: TRBJ1-5; D: .; size: .; length: 17; DNA: TGCGCCAGCAGCCAAGATCAGTCAGGAACCAGCAATCAGCCCCAGCATTTT; CDR3: CASSQDQSGTSNQPQHF
V: TRBV10-1; J: TRBJ2-7; D: TRBD2; size: .; length: 16; DNA: TGCGCCAGCAGTGAGACTTTAGCGGGAGGGCCGTACGAGCAGTACTTC; CDR3: CASSETLAGGPYEQYF
V: TRBV19; J: TRBJ1-2; D: .; size: .; length: 15; DNA: TGTGCCAGTAGGCTGACAATCGGACTTAACTATGGCTACACCTTC; CDR3: CASRLTIGLNYGYTF
V: TRBV5-1; J: TRBJ2-3; D: .; size: .; length: 12; DNA: TGCGCCACAGCCCTCCAGGGAGATACGCAGTATTTT; CDR3: CATALQGDTQYF
V: TRBV7-9; J: TRBJ2-3; D: .; size: .; length: 14; DNA: TGTGCCAGCAGCTTCAGTACATCCACAGATACGCAGTATTTT; CDR3: CASSFSTSTDTQYF
V: TRBV5-4; J: TRBJ1-2; D: .; size: .; length: 18; DNA: TGTGCCAGCAGCCCACCACCGTCAATATGGGGGCGCGAGGGTGGCTACACCTTC; CDR3: CASSPPPSIWGREGGYTF
V: TRBV4-2; J: TRBJ1-1; D: TRBD1; size: .; length: 16; DNA: TGTGCCAGCGGCCAAGGACAGGGCGCGCAGAACACTGAAGCTTTCTTT; CDR3: CASGQGQGAQNTEAFF
V: TRBV7-3; J: TRBJ2-1; D: .; size: .; length: 12; DNA: TGTGCCAGCAGCTTAAATCCAGATGAGCAGTTCTTC; CDR3: CASSLNPDEQFF